This T cell receptor beta chain was sequenced in a study of T cells in Graves' hyperthyroidism and ophthalmopathy. Overall study: Peripheral blood was secured at the point of initial diagnosis, before any treatment.

CDR1 SGHVS and CDR2 FNYEAQ come from the germline V gene. V lost 0 bases, J lost 1 base, and 2 bases stayed unmatched. This CDR3 has 16 residues. Researchers took RNA transcripts and amplified the TCR beta CDR3 regions from them. RT-PCR in the first round (using the HTBI primer set) targeted the TCR CDR3. MiXCR was run by TCRdb on the multiplex PCR reads, yielding one entry per CDR3 protein. The repertoire holds approximately 400,000 distinct CDR3 sequences, with around 13% as singletons. Lactation, pregnancy, other autoimmune disease or uncontrolled infection led to exclusion of patients. Findings of the study overall: Most expanded thyroid clonotypes above 0.001 recurred in blood. By a 13 V-J model, ophthalmopathy was set apart from stable hyperthyroidism.

This clonotype came up once. Antigen specificity is unknown. The sequence derives from a woman aged 55-69 years with Graves' hyperthyroidism. The specimen was blood. The chain recombines TRBV7-6 with TRBJ2-7; 11 bases map to TRBD1. Here the CDR3 reads CASSLAGTGGSYEQYF. The DNA of the CDR3 is TGTGCCAGCAGCTTAGCTGGGACAGGGGGTTCCTACGAGCAGTACTTC.